The TCR beta chain described here comes from a study of beta chain features in type 1 diabetes. Study-level results: More deletions and fewer insertions at VDJ junctions were seen in type 1 diabetes patients. TCRB CDR3 length was moderately but significantly reduced in all four CD4+ subsets of Type 1 diabetes patients. Healthy donors had naive, central memory and Treg TCRB repertoires that appeared less similar than those seen among patients.

Every isolated RNA sample was fully reverse transcribed, so sequencing captured expressed TCRB transcripts. Sequenced by immunoSEQ multiplex PCR; TCRdb stores in-frame clones only, minus some. The sample yields approximately 400,000 clones, approximately 16% seen once. Details on this clone: Antigen specificity is unknown.

Germline V lookup: CDR1 MDHEN, CDR2 SYDVKM. This CDR3 comprises 16 residues. J gave up 1 base and V 7 bases, and 11 bases lay outside the gene matches. The sample taken for sequencing was naive CD4+ T cells from blood. This TCR came from a woman under 30 in good health. This chain uses TRBV28 with TRBJ2-5; 8 bases match TRBD2. The CDR3 DNA is TGTGCCAGCACCCTCGTTGGGGCGGGGGGCCAAGAGACCCAGTACTTC. Protein sequence: CASTLVGAGGQETQYF.